What follows are 5 T cell receptor beta chains derived from one specimen sequenced in a study of blood T cells in healthy people across ages. A sample-barcoded 5' primer and a J-beta primer mix were used in a second PCR of roughly 7 to 11 cycles. TCRdb recomputed calls from the 5' RACE reads with MiXCR, one row per CDR3 protein. The data show under 1,000,000 distinct CDR3 sequences, 30% to 45% seen once. Sequencing used blood. These TCRs come from a man between 18 and 35 years old in good health.

This clonotype was recorded a few times. This chain uses TRBV20-1 with TRBJ1-6, with D unresolved. V was pared by 6 bases and J by 0 bases, with 15 bases between. Germline CDR1 reads DFQATT; CDR2 reads SNEGSKA (reference sequence). CDR3 size: 16 residues. The CDR3 protein is CSAQGRVSSYNSPLHF. CDR3 nucleotide sequence: TGCAGTGCGCAAGGACGGGTGAGCTCCTATAATTCACCCCTCCACTTT.

This clonotype was seen more than once but under ten times. The V and J genes are TRBV18 and TRBJ2-1; 7 nucleotides match TRBD1. The CDR3 length is 14 residues. J gave up 4 bases and V 4 bases, and 4 bases lay outside the gene matches. Germline CDR1 KGHSH, CDR2 LQKENI. This CDR3 is CASSRDSIYNEQFF. The CDR3 coding sequence is TGTGCCAGCTCACGGGACAGTATTTACAATGAGCAGTTCTTC.

This sequence joins TRBV27 and TRBJ1-6; 8 nucleotides agree with TRBD1. The V gene end was trimmed by 6 bases and the J gene end by 8 bases; junction bases not matched to a gene: 6. Germline V gene data show CDR1 as MNHEY and CDR2 as SMNVEV (reference sequence). The CDR3 has 14 residues. In DNA, the CDR3 is TGTGCCAGCAGGGAGACAGGGGAGCATTCACCCCTCCACTTT. It is translated as CASRETGEHSPLHF.

This clonotype was counted only a few times. The CDR3 DNA reads TGCGCCAGCAGCCAAGGGGTTCTCAGGGGTTCGGTCAATGAGCAGTTCTTC. This codes for CASSQGVLRGSVNEQFF. The V and J genes are TRBV4-1 and TRBJ2-1; possible D gene TRBD1, 6 bases. The CDR3 is made up of 17 amino acids. V was cut by 1 base and J by 6 bases, with 19 bases left in between. Germline loops: CDR1 MGHRA, CDR2 YSYEKL.

This clonotype was observed at least ten times. V gene TRBV9 combines with J gene TRBJ2-1, with a tentative D call TRBD1 (7 bases). CDR1 is SGDLS, CDR2 YYNGEE, per germline. The CDR3 runs 15 residues. V shed 2 bases and J shed 7 bases, with 16 bases lying between them. CDR3 sequence reads: CASSVSGDRENEQFF. CDR3 DNA sequence: TGTGCCAGCAGCGTCTCGGGAGACAGGGAGAATGAGCAGTTCTTC.